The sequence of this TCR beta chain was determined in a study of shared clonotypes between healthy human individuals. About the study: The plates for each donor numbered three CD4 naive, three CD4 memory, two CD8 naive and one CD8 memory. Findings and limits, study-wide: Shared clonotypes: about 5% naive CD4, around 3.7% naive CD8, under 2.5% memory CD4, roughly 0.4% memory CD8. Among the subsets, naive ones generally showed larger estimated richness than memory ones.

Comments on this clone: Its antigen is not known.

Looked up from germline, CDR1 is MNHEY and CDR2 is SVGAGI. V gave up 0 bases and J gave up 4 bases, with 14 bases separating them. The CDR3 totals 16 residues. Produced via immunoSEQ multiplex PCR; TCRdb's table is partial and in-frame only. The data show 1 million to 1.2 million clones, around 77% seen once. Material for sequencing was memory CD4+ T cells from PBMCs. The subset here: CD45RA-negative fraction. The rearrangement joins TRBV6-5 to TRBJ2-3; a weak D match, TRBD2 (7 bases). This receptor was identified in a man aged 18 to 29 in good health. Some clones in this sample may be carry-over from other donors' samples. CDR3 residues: CASSYSMKGGADTQYF. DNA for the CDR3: TGTGCCAGCAGTTACTCGATGAAGGGGGGGGCAGATACGCAGTATTTT.